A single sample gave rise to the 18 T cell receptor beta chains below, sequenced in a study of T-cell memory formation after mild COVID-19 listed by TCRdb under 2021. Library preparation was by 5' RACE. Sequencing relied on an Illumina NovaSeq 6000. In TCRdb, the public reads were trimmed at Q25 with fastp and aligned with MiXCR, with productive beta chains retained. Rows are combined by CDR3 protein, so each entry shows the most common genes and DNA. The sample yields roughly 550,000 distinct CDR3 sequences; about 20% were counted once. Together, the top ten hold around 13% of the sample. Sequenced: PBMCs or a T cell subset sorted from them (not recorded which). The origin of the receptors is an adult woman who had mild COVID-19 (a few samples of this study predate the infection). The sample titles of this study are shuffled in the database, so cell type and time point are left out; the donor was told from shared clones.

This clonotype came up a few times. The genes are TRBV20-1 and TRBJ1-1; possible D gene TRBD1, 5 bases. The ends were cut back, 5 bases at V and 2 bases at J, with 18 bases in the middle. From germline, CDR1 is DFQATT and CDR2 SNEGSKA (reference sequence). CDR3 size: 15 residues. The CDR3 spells CSAPLRGGINTEAFF. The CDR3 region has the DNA TGCAGTGCTCCTTTGCGGGGGGGGATAAACACTGAAGCTTTCTTT.

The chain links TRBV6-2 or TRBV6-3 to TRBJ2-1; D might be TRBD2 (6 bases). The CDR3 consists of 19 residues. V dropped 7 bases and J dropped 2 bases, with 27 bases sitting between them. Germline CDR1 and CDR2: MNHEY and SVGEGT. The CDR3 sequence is CASNPAAGRRDTTYNEQFF. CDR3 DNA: TGTGCCAGCAACCCCGCGGCAGGGAGGCGGGATACGACCTACAATGAGCAGTTCTTC.

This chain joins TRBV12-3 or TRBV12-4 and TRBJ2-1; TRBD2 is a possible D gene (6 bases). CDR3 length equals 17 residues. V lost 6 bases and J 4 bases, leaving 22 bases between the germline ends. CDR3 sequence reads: CASSPSAGLSSYNEQFF. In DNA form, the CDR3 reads TGTGCCAGCAGCCCCAGCGCGGGGCTATCCTCGTACAATGAGCAGTTCTTC.

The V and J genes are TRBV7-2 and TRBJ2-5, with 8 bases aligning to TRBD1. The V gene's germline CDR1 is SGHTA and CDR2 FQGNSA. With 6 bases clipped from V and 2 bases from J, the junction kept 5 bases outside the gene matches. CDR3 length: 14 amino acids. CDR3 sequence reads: CASRIRQGQETQYF. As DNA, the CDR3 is TGTGCCAGCAGAATAAGACAGGGGCAAGAGACCCAGTACTTC.

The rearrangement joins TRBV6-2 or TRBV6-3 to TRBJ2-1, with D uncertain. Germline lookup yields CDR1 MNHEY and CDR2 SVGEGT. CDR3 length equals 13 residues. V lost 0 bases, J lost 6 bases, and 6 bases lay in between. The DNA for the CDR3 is TGTGCCAGCAGTTACTCGACGGCCAATGAGCAGTTCTTC. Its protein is CASSYSTANEQFF.

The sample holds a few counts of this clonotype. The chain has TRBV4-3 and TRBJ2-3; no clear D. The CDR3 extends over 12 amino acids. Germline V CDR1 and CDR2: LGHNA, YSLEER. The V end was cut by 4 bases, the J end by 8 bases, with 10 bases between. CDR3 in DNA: TGCGCCAGCAGCCTGAACCACGTTACGCAGTATTTT. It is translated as CASSLNHVTQYF.

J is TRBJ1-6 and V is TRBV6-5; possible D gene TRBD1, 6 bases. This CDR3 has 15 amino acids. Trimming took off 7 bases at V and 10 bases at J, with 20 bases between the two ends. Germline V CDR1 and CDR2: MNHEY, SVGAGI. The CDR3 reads CASTLTGGARSPLHF. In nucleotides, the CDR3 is TGTGCCAGCACCCTTACGGGGGGGGCAAGATCACCCCTCCACTTT.

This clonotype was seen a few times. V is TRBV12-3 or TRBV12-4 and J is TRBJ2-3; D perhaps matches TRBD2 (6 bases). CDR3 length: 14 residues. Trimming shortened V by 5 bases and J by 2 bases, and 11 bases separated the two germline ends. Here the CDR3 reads CASSLRDFTDTQYF. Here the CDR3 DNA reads TGTGCCAGCAGTCTCCGGGACTTCACAGATACGCAGTATTTT.

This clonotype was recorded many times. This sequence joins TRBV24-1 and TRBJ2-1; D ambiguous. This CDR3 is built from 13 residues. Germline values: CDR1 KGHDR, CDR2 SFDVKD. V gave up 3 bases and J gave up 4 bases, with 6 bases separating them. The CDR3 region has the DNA TGTGCCACCAGTGATCCATTATACAATGAGCAGTTCTTC. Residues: CATSDPLYNEQFF.

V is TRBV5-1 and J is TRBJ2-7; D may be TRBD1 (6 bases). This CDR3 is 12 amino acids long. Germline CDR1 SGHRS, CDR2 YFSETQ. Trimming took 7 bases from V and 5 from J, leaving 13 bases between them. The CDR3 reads CASGEGENEQYF. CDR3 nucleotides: TGCGCCAGCGGTGAGGGGGAGAACGAGCAGTACTTC.

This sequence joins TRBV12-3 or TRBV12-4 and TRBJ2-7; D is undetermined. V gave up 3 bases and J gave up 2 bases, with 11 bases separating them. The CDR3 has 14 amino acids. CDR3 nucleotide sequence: TGTGCCAGCAGTTTTCCACAGCGACCCTACGAGCAGTACTTC. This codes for CASSFPQRPYEQYF.

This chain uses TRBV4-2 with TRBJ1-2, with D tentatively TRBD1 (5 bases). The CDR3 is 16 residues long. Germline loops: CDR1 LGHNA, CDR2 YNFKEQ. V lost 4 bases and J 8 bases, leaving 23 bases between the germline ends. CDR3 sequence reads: CASSPQGEGMVGGYTF. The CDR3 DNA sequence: TGTGCCAGCAGCCCCCAGGGCGAGGGGATGGTGGGGGGCTACACCTTC.

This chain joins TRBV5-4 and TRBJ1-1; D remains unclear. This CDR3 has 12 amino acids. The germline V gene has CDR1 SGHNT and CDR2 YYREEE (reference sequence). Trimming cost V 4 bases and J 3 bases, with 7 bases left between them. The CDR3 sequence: CASSPHDTEAFF. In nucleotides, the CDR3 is TGTGCCAGCAGCCCTCATGACACTGAAGCTTTCTTT. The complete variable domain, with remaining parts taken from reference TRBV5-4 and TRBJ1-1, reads ETGVTQSPTHLIKTRGQQVTLRCSSQSGHNTVSWYQQALGQGPQFIFQYYREEENGRGNFPPRFSGLQFPNYSSELNVNALELDDSALYLCASSPHDTEAFFGQGTRLTVV.

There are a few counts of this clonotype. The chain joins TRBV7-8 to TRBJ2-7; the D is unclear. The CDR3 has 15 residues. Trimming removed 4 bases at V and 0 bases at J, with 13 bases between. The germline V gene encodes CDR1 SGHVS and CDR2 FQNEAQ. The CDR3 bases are TGTGCCAGCAGCTACACGGTGTTTGGCTCCTACGAGCAGTACTTC. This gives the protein CASSYTVFGSYEQYF.

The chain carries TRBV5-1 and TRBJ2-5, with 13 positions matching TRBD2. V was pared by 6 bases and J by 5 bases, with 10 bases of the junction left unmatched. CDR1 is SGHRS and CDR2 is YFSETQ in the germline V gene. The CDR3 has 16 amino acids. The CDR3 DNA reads TGCGCCAGCAAAGGAGGGACTAGCGGGACTTTGGAGACCCAGTACTTC. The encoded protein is CASKGGTSGTLETQYF.

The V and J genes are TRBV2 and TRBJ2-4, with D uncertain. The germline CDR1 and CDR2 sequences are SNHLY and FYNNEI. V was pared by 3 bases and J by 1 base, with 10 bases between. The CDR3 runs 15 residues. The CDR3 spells CASSEGPGAKNIQYF. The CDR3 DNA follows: TGTGCCAGCAGTGAGGGTCCTGGGGCCAAAAACATTCAGTACTTC.

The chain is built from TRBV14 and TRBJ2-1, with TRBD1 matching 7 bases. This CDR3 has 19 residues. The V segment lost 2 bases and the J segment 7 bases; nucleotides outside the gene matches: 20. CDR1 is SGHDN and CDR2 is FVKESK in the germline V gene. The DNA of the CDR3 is TGTGCCAGCAGCCAATCGTTTCGTTTAGGACAGGTTTATTTGAATGAGCAGTTCTTC. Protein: CASSQSFRLGQVYLNEQFF.

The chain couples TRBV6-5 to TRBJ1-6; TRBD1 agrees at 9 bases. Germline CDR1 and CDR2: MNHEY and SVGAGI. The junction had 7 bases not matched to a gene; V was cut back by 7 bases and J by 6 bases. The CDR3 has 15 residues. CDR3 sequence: CASTSPGQGNSPLHF. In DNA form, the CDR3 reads TGTGCCAGCACCTCCCCGGGACAGGGTAATTCACCCCTCCACTTT.